This record covers a single TCR beta chain. Its antigen is not known. J was trimmed by 3 bases and V by 0 bases; bases with no gene match: 8. The CDR3 extends over 16 amino acids. The V gene's germline CDR1 is SGHNT and CDR2 YENEEA. This sample was taken from a study of cytomegalovirus exposure and HLA in healthy donors. Study observations and caveats: Most TCRs appeared rarely, but some public TCRs recurred in many donors.

60 Vbeta and 13 Jbeta primers were used in PCR. Only in-frame clones appear in the TCRdb table, and some are missing; sequencing was by immunoSEQ multiplex PCR. The data contain approximately 73,000 clones, roughly 64% of them seen just once; the ten biggest clones take up approximately 5.4%. The origin of this receptor is a man younger than 40 in good health and CMV-seropositive. Input material: PBMCs. The chain has TRBV11-3 and TRBJ2-7; 7 nucleotides align to TRBD2. The CDR3 nucleotides read TGTGCCAGCAGCTTAGATGGATCGGGACTACTCTACGAGCAGTACTTC. This codes for CASSLDGSGLLYEQYF.